This T cell receptor (beta chain) was obtained from a study of Ad26.COV2.S vaccination and SARS-CoV-2 variants. The repertoire was sequenced with immunoSEQ multiplex PCR; TCRdb's copy has only in-frame clones and lacks some. The data contain fewer than 150,000 clones, 70% to 90% of them singletons. The germline V gene has CDR1 SGHTA and CDR2 FQGNSA. The CDR3 is 14 residues long. The V gene lost 5 bases and the J gene lost 0 bases, with 8 bases spanning the gap. The TCR comes from a human donor who had recovered from COVID-19. The sequences come from peripheral blood, collected after recovery from COVID-19. The gene calls are TRBV7-2 and TRBJ1-3; D is perhaps TRBD1 (5 bases). The CDR3 DNA reads TGTGCCAGCAGCCAGGGACCCTCTGGAAACACCATATATTTT. Encoded protein: CASSQGPSGNTIYF.